This record looks at one T cell receptor (beta chain) sequence and its context. Antigen: not known. Germline CDR1 is SGHRS and CDR2 is YFSETQ. CDR3 length: 15 amino acids. This entry comes from a study of monozygotic twins with inflammatory bowel disease. Study findings and constraints: No discrimination was achieved between different T cell subtypes. By inverse Simpson index, TCRbeta diversity was lower in IBD patients than in healthy co-twins.

Using the 5' RACE reads, TCRdb records one entry per CDR3 protein without DNA. This sample contains around 210,000 distinct CDR3 sequences. An approximately 2.7 ml blood sample was drawn per donor. J is TRBJ2-7 and V is TRBV5-1; the TCRdb call, TRBD2, lacks DNA for checking. The TCR was taken from a human donor with ulcerative colitis or Crohn's disease, or a healthy co-twin of an affected twin (not recorded which). Material for sequencing was blood. The CDR3 loop is CASSPRLADSYEQYF.